This TCR beta chain was found in a study of blood T cell repertoires in COVID-19. Looking at the study overall: Samples came from the United States, Italy and Spain, spanning acute and convalescent COVID-19. Nucleic acid was either cDNA or gDNA, and it came from T cells, B-cell-depleted T cells, or PBMCs.

V lost 3 bases and J lost 1, with 12 bases in between. CDR1 and CDR2 from the germline V gene are MGHDK and SYGVNS. This CDR3 spans 15 amino acids. As processed by the authors: Cell counts per sample came from amplifying reference gene primers. Assay used: immunoSEQ multiplex PCR; TCRdb lists only in-frame clones, some missing. V, J and clone size reflect that table, while D and trimming were determined from the DNA. The sample lists 29,000 or so clones; roughly three quarters were seen once. The sample comprised peripheral blood. The sequence came from a woman between 65 and 79 years old with acute or convalescent COVID-19. This chain links TRBV25-1 with TRBJ2-5; tentative D call: TRBD2 (6 bases). The CDR3 loop reads CASSESGGVQETQYF. The CDR3 bases are TGTGCCAGCAGTGAGTCCGGGGGTGTCCAAGAGACCCAGTACTTC.